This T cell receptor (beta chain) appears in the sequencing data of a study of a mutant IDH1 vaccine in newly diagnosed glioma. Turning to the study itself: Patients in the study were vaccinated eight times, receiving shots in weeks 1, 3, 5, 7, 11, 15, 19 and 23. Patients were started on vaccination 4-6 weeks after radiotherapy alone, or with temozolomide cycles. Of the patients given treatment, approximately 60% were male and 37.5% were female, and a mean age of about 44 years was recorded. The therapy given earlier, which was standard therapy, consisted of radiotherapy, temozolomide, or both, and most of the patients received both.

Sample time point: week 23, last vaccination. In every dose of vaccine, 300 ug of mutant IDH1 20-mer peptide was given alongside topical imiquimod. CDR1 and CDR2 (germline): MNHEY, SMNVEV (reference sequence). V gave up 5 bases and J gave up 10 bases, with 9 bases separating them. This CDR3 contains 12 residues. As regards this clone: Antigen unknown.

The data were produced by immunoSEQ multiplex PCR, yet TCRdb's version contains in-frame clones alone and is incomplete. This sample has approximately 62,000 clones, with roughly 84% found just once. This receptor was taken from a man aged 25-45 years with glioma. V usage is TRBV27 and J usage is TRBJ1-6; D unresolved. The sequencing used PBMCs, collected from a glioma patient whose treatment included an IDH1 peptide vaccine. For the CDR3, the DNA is TGTGCCAGCAGTCCCAGAAGCTCACCCCTCCACTTT. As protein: CASSPRSSPLHF.